What follows describes a single TCR beta chain. This specimen belongs to a study of T cell changes during pregnancy in multiple sclerosis. The assay was immunoSEQ multiplex PCR, and TCRdb's table has in-frame clones only and misses some. The table shows some 29,000 clones, with around nine tenths occurring only once. The CDR3 covers 16 residues. V dropped 8 bases and J dropped 5; count of bases not matched to a gene: 15. CDR1 and CDR2 from the germline V gene are SGHNT and YENEEA. This sequence joins TRBV11-3 and TRBJ2-7; 10 positions match TRBD1. The source is a female donor with multiple sclerosis, enrolled in a pregnancy study. Sequenced here: CD8+ T cells from peripheral blood mononuclear cells, sampled after pregnancy. CDR3 amino acids: CASGSRDRGVPHEQYF. CDR3 bases: TGTGCCAGCGGCTCTCGGGACAGGGGAGTACCCCACGAGCAGTACTTC.